These T cell receptor beta chains were read from a single sample in a study of cytomegalovirus exposure and HLA in healthy donors. The method was immunoSEQ multiplex PCR; TCRdb's version includes in-frame clones alone and lacks a portion of them. Among over 120,000 clones listed, 80% to 90% were seen once. Input material: PBMCs. All receptors come from a man younger than 35 in good health and CMV-seropositive. Both conserved end residues are part of each CDR3. D genes are given only for firm matches. Rows may omit the clone size; those that give it use once, few, many or a size class.

clone size | J gene | V gene | D gene | CDR3 protein | CDR3 DNA
- | TRBJ2-5 | TRBV11-3 | TRBD2 | CASSSPTGEGETQYF | TGTGCCAGCAGCTCACCCACGGGGGAGGGGGAGACCCAGTACTTC
- | TRBJ1-3 | TRBV10-3 | - | CAISDTGSSGNTIYF | TGTGCCATCAGTGATACGGGGAGCTCTGGAAACACCATATATTTT
- | TRBJ2-6 | TRBV6-6 | - | CASSYPLSGANVLTF | TGTGCCAGCAGTTACCCCCTCTCTGGGGCCAACGTCCTGACTTTC
- | TRBJ2-1 | TRBV12-5 | - | CASGLVLIAVRSSYNEQFF | TGTGCTAGTGGTTTGGTACTCATTGCGGTAAGGAGCTCCTACAATGAGCAGTTCTTC
- | TRBJ1-6 | TRBV6-1 | - | CASSETSSYNSPLHF | TGTGCCAGCAGTGAGACTAGCTCCTATAATTCACCCCTCCACTTT
- | TRBJ1-2 | TRBV10-3 | TRBD1 | CASHQGVGYGYTF | TGTGCCTCTCACCAGGGGGTTGGGTATGGCTACACCTTC
- | TRBJ1-5 | TRBV30 | - | CAWSSTAQPQHF | TGTGCCTGGAGTTCGACAGCCCAGCCCCAGCATTTT
- | TRBJ1-2 | TRBV5-6 | - | CASSYRPYLHTF | TGTGCCAGCAGCTACAGACCCTACCTCCACACCTTC
once | TRBJ2-1 | TRBV6-5 | TRBD1 | CATRDSLYNEQFF | TGTGCCACTCGGGACAGTCTATACAATGAGCAGTTCTTC
- | TRBJ1-4 | TRBV6-4 | TRBD1 | CASSEGTGGNEKLFF | TGTGCCAGCAGTGAGGGGACAGGGGGGAATGAAAAACTGTTTTTT
- | TRBJ1-2 | TRBV6-6 | - | CASSYLGQPAATF | TGTGCCAGCAGTTACCTCGGACAGCCCGCAGCCACCTTC
- | TRBJ2-3 | TRBV5-1 | - | CASSLDSSTDTQYF | TGCGCCAGCAGCTTGGATTCTAGCACAGATACGCAGTATTTT
few | TRBJ1-6 | TRBV27 | TRBD1 | CASSFGTGSSPLHF | TGTGCCAGCAGTTTCGGGACAGGCTCTTCACCCCTCCACTTT
- | TRBJ2-2 | TRBV6-1 | - | CASSAQGYTGELFF | TGTGCCAGCAGTGCCCAGGGGTACACCGGGGAGCTGTTTTTT
- | TRBJ1-1 | TRBV27 | TRBD1 | CASSLAGTGYAEAFF | TGTGCCAGCAGTTTGGCCGGGACAGGGTACGCTGAAGCTTTCTTT
- | TRBJ2-1 | TRBV11-2 | TRBD2 | CASSPAAGGNYNEQFF | TGTGCCAGCAGCCCCGCGGCGGGGGGAAATTACAATGAGCAGTTCTTC
- | TRBJ1-1 | TRBV27 | TRBD1 | CASTWDRMNTEAFF | TGTGCCAGCACCTGGGACAGAATGAACACTGAAGCTTTCTTT
- | TRBJ1-3 | TRBV9 | TRBD1 | CASSGEQGRGNTIYF | TGTGCCAGCAGCGGTGAACAGGGGCGCGGAAACACCATATATTTT
- | TRBJ1-2 | TRBV25-1 | - | CASSESRGFYGYTF | TGTGCCAGCAGTGAATCCAGGGGTTTCTATGGCTACACCTTC
- | TRBJ2-5 | TRBV9 | - | CASSVAWGGGETQYF | TGTGCCAGCAGCGTAGCATGGGGAGGAGGGGAGACCCAGTACTTC
few | TRBJ1-6 | TRBV6-5 | - | CASSYSRFNSPLHF | TGTGCCAGCAGTTACTCTCGGTTCAATTCACCCCTCCACTTT
- | TRBJ2-3 | TRBV4-2 | - | CASSQEGGATDTQYF | TGTGCCAGCAGCCAGGAAGGGGGGGCCACAGATACGCAGTATTTT
- | TRBJ2-1 | TRBV5-1 | TRBD2 | CASTPGGPFEQFF | TGCGCCAGCACGCCGGGGGGGCCGTTTGAGCAGTTCTTC
- | TRBJ2-6 | TRBV7-8 | - | CASSLGRGRARSGANVLTF | TGTGCCAGCAGCTTAGGGAGAGGCAGGGCCCGCTCTGGGGCCAACGTCCTGACTTTC
few | TRBJ1-2 | TRBV6-1 | - | CASSGSARGVGYTF | TGTGCCAGCAGTGGGTCCGCCAGGGGTGTTGGCTACACCTTC
once | TRBJ1-4 | TRBV12-5 | - | CASGLVTPATNEKLFF | TGTGCTAGTGGTTTGGTAACACCTGCAACTAATGAAAAACTGTTTTTT
- | TRBJ2-7 | TRBV7-9 | TRBD1 | CASSFSPQGTEQYF | TGTGCCAGCAGCTTTAGCCCACAGGGGACCGAGCAGTACTTC